This is a list of T cell receptor beta chains from one sample in a study of cytomegalovirus exposure and HLA in healthy donors. TCRdb's copy holds only in-frame clones and misses some; the assay was immunoSEQ multiplex PCR. The profile shows 120,000 to 150,000 clones, roughly 70% of them singletons. Sample: PBMCs. The receptors here all came from a woman between 40 and 55 years old in good health and CMV-seronegative. Both conserved end residues are part of each CDR3. The D gene is left open where the match is weak. Expanded clones are given a class, and other clones once, few, many or no size at all.

cdr3_aa cdr3_nt clone_size v_call d_call j_call
CAIKDRNNGYTF TGTGCCATCAAAGACAGGAATAATGGCTACACCTTC few TRBV10-3 - TRBJ1-2
CASSYRDRGYNEQFF TGTGCCAGCAGTTACCGGGACAGGGGATACAATGAGCAGTTCTTC - TRBV6-5 TRBD1 TRBJ2-1
CASSLPTGTGGYTF TGTGCCAGCAGTTTACCTACAGGGACAGGCGGCTACACCTTC few TRBV28 TRBD1 TRBJ1-2
CASSFQGRGQGNTIYF TGTGCCAGCAGTTTTCAGGGCAGGGGGCAAGGAAACACCATATATTTT - TRBV28 TRBD1 TRBJ1-3
CASSGTRAAREQFF TGTGCCAGCAGTGGGACACGCGCCGCCAGGGAGCAGTTCTTC - TRBV6-6 - TRBJ2-1
CASSSTGRGYTF TGTGCCAGCAGTTCGACAGGGAGGGGCTACACCTTC - TRBV28 TRBD1 TRBJ1-2
CATSRELGEANEKLFF TGTGCCACCAGCAGAGAGTTGGGGGAGGCTAATGAAAAACTGTTTTTT - TRBV15 - TRBJ1-4
CASSPRDFLYF TGTGCCAGCAGCCCGCGGGACTTTCTGTACTTC - TRBV28 - TRBJ2-7
CASRGPNTGELFF TGTGCCAGCAGGGGCCCGAACACCGGGGAGCTGTTTTTT once TRBV28 - TRBJ2-2
CASSHYPAPYEQYF TGTGCCAGCAGCCACTATCCCGCTCCTTACGAGCAGTACTTC - TRBV14 - TRBJ2-7
CASSSGENTEAFF TGTGCCAGCTCGTCCGGTGAGAACACTGAAGCTTTCTTT - TRBV18 - TRBJ1-1
CASSPGLAGAGELFF TGCGCCAGCAGCCCGGGACTAGCGGGGGCCGGGGAGCTGTTTTTT - TRBV5-1 TRBD2 TRBJ2-2
CRLEQGNEQYF TGCAGACTCGAACAGGGTAACGAGCAGTACTTC - TRBV20-1 - TRBJ2-7
CASSYSGDEYF TGTGCCAGCAGTTACTCGGGAGACGAGTACTTC once TRBV6-5 - TRBJ2-4
CASSLASVRGARGGNYGYTF TGTGCCAGCAGCTTGGCATCTGTCAGGGGAGCCCGCGGGGGTAACTATGGCTACACCTTC - TRBV5-5 - TRBJ1-2
CASSIDRTDTQYF TGTGCCAGTAGTATAGATCGGACAGATACGCAGTATTTT - TRBV19 - TRBJ2-3
CASSTGQVVGKLFF TGTGCCAGTAGTACGGGACAGGTGGTTGGAAAACTGTTTTTT - TRBV19 TRBD1 TRBJ1-4
CARSNGDEQYF TGTGCCCGGAGTAACGGGGACGAGCAGTACTTC - TRBV30 - TRBJ2-7
CASSGRGTEAFF TGTGCCAGCAGTGGCCGGGGAACTGAAGCTTTCTTT few TRBV2 - TRBJ1-1
CASTSGTSGEDEQFF TGTGCCAGCACCTCCGGGACTAGCGGGGAGGATGAGCAGTTCTTC - TRBV6-1 TRBD2 TRBJ2-1
CASSTRQGDTNEKLFF TGTGCCAGCAGCACCCGACAGGGGGATACTAATGAAAAACTGTTTTTT - TRBV14 TRBD1 TRBJ1-4
CASSPGLAGEQYF TGTGCCAGCAGCCCTGGGCTAGCGGGGGAGCAGTACTTC once TRBV27 TRBD2 TRBJ2-7
CASSHLTVGQNTEAFF TGCGCCAGCAGCCATCTAACGGTTGGACAAAACACTGAAGCTTTCTTT - TRBV5-1 - TRBJ1-1